These T cell receptor beta chains were read from a single sample in a study of regulatory T cells in long-lasting Graves disease. TCRdb used MiXCR to reprocess the multiplex PCR reads, holding one entry per CDR3 protein. The sample yields hundreds of thousands of distinct CDR3 sequences, 16% seen once. The sample also formed part of further work on T cells in Graves' hyperthyroidism and ophthalmopathy.

This specimen consisted of peripheral blood mononuclear cells (PBMCs), obtained at new diagnosis, from a patient treated with antithyroid drugs. These receptors all come from a woman aged 25 to 45 with Graves disease. CDR3s leave out the opening cysteine and the closing phenylalanine or tryptophan. Each record gives: D gene, V gene, CDR3 protein. A D gene is named only where the DNA matches it firmly.

d_gene: -
v_gene: TRBV27
CDR3aa: ASSPPGLKQF

d_gene: -
v_gene: TRBV7-2
CDR3aa: ASSLAQLDYT

d_gene: -
v_gene: TRBV6-1
CDR3aa: ASIERGYQPQH

d_gene: TRBD2
v_gene: TRBV6-4
CDR3aa: ASSGSGRDYEQY

d_gene: TRBD1
v_gene: TRBV20-1
CDR3aa: SARPLGDRGPYEQY

d_gene: TRBD1
v_gene: TRBV25-1
CDR3aa: ASSGTGPSSYNEQF

d_gene: -
v_gene: TRBV7-3
CDR3aa: ASSSGRGIT

d_gene: TRBD2
v_gene: TRBV20-1
CDR3aa: SAQTSGSWNNEQF

d_gene: -
v_gene: TRBV5-1
CDR3aa: GSREGQYEKLF

d_gene: -
v_gene: TRBV12-5
CDR3aa: ASGLWADTQY

d_gene: -
v_gene: TRBV19
CDR3aa: ASLGKGTDTQY

d_gene: -
v_gene: TRBV2
CDR3aa: ASSDIIMRTDYGYT

d_gene: TRBD1
v_gene: TRBV9
CDR3aa: ASSAATGDNSPLH

d_gene: -
v_gene: TRBV9
CDR3aa: ASSWGQRGETQY

d_gene: TRBD1
v_gene: TRBV6-1
CDR3aa: ARGPRDRSTYEQY

d_gene: TRBD2
v_gene: TRBV28
CDR3aa: ASRGSGTGGRTNEQL

d_gene: -
v_gene: TRBV29-1
CDR3aa: SVNPGGAHT

d_gene: -
v_gene: TRBV6-4
CDR3aa: ASSEVVSYNSPLH

d_gene: TRBD1
v_gene: TRBV7-9
CDR3aa: ASSPTAGGPSGANVLT

d_gene: TRBD2
v_gene: TRBV7-8
CDR3aa: ASSLSRLAGAYNEQF

d_gene: -
v_gene: TRBV2
CDR3aa: ASSDGFNSYEQY

d_gene: -
v_gene: TRBV19
CDR3aa: ASSPGGSNSGANVLT

d_gene: TRBD2
v_gene: TRBV2
CDR3aa: ASNSPGGGYEQF

d_gene: -
v_gene: TRBV7-3
CDR3aa: ASSQGSGTGNEQF

d_gene: TRBD1
v_gene: TRBV7-9
CDR3aa: ASSRAGTGGVTYEQY

d_gene: -
v_gene: TRBV10-3
CDR3aa: AISETETPWGTDTQY

d_gene: -
v_gene: TRBV18
CDR3aa: ASSPRWQGQTGELF

d_gene: -
v_gene: TRBV6-5
CDR3aa: ASSYTGGGNQPQH

d_gene: -
v_gene: TRBV6-5
CDR3aa: ASSYSRGAHGYT

d_gene: -
v_gene: TRBV11-2
CDR3aa: ASSQATNRYEQY

d_gene: TRBD1
v_gene: TRBV2
CDR3aa: ASLVQGPLNTEAF

d_gene: TRBD2
v_gene: TRBV10-3
CDR3aa: AISEGLAGFASDTGELF

d_gene: TRBD1
v_gene: TRBV7-8
CDR3aa: ASSLGTGEVGYT

d_gene: -
v_gene: TRBV7-6
CDR3aa: ASSSIDRNQETQY

d_gene: -
v_gene: TRBV28
CDR3aa: ASSWELTGFNSPLH

d_gene: -
v_gene: TRBV12-3/TRBV12-4
CDR3aa: ASSEGRVSGNTIY

d_gene: TRBD2
v_gene: TRBV15
CDR3aa: ATSRDSWAGGPLDNEQF

d_gene: TRBD2
v_gene: TRBV6-2/TRBV6-3
CDR3aa: ASYGASGIDNEQF

d_gene: -
v_gene: TRBV12-3/TRBV12-4
CDR3aa: ASSFSDLEAF

d_gene: -
v_gene: TRBV6-1
CDR3aa: ASSRGPNGETQY

d_gene: -
v_gene: TRBV30
CDR3aa: AWSPITSEKLF

d_gene: -
v_gene: TRBV27
CDR3aa: ASSFERGNTGELF

d_gene: TRBD1
v_gene: TRBV5-1
CDR3aa: ASSRSGQGGTNEKLF

d_gene: -
v_gene: TRBV27
CDR3aa: ATRNPTDTQY

d_gene: -
v_gene: TRBV27
CDR3aa: ASSFGPSYGYT

d_gene: TRBD1
v_gene: TRBV29-1
CDR3aa: SVFSWGQSYGYI

d_gene: -
v_gene: TRBV20-1
CDR3aa: SAGRGRLYEQY

d_gene: TRBD1
v_gene: TRBV6-4
CDR3aa: ASRGQGATEAF

d_gene: -
v_gene: TRBV15
CDR3aa: ATSGLWAGELF

d_gene: -
v_gene: TRBV7-9
CDR3aa: ASSLEASATPYEQY